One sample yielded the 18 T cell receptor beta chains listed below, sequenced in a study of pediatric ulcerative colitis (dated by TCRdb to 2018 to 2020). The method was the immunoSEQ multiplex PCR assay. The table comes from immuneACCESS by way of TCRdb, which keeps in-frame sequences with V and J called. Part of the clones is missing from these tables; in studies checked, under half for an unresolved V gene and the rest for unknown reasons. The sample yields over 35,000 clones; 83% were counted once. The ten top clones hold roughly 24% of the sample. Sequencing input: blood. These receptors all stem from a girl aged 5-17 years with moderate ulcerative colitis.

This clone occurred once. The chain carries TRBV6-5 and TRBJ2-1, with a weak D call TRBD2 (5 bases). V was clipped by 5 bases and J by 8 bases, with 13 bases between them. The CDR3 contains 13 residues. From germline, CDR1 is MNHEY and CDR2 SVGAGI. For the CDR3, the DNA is TGTGCCAGCAGTCTGAGGGAAGATCATGAGCAGTTCTTC. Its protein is CASSLREDHEQFF.

Written as DNA, the CDR3 is TGTGCCAGCAGTCTGAGGTCGACCTATGGCTACACCTTC. Amino acid sequence: CASSLRSTYGYTF. This chain uses TRBV28 with TRBJ1-2; D is unclear. Germline values: CDR1 MDHEN, CDR2 SYDVKM. V dropped 5 bases and J dropped 4 bases, with 11 bases sitting between them. The CDR3 covers 13 residues.

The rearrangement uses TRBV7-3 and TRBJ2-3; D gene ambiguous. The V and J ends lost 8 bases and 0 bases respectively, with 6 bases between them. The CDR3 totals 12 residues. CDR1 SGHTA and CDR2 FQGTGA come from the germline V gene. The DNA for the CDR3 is TGTGCCAGCGGCCCCAGCACAGATACGCAGTATTTT. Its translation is CASGPSTDTQYF.

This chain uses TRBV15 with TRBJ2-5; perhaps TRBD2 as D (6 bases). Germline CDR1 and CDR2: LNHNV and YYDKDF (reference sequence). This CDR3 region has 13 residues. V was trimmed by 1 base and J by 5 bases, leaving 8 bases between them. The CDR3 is CATSRAAGETQYF. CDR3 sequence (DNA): TGTGCCACCAGCAGAGCTGCGGGGGAGACCCAGTACTTC.

CDR3 coding DNA: TGTGCCAGCAGCAAAGGCAGGCTTCGGGACGGCCCTCCCTACAATGAGCAGTTCTTC. This sequence encodes CASSKGRLRDGPPYNEQFF. The chain has TRBV21-1 and TRBJ2-1. TRBV21-1 is labeled a pseudogene. This CDR3 has 19 residues.

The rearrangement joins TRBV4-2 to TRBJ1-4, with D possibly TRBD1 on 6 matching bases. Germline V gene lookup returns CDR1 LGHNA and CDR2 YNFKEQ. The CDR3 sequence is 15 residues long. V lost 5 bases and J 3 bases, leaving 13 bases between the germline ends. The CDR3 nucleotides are TGTGCCAGCAGCAACCAACAGGGCCCTAATGAAAAACTGTTTTTT. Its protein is CASSNQQGPNEKLFF.

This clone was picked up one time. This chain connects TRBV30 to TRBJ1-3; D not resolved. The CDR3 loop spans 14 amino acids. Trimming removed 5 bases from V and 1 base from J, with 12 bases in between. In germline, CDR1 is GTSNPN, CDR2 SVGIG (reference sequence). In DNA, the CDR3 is TGTGCCTGGGAAGGATTAGGGTCTGGAAACACCATATATTTT. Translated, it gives CAWEGLGSGNTIYF.

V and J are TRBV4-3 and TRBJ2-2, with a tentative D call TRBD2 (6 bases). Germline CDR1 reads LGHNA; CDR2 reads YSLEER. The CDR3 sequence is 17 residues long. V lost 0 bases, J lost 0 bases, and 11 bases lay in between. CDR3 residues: CASSQEGTFANTGELFF. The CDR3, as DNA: TGCGCCAGCAGCCAAGAAGGGACTTTCGCGAACACCGGGGAGCTGTTTTTT.

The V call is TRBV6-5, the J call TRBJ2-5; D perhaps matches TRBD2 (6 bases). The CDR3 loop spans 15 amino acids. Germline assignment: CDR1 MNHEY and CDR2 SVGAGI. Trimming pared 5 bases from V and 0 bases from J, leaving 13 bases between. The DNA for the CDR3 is TGTGCCAGCAGTAAACCGGGACTTAACCAAGAGACCCAGTACTTC. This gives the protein CASSKPGLNQETQYF.

The CDR3 here is CASSPSGTTYNEQFF. In DNA form, the CDR3 reads TGTGCCAGCAGCCCGAGCGGGACAACCTACAATGAGCAGTTCTTC. The chain has TRBV5-6 and TRBJ2-1, with D possibly matching TRBD2 (7 bases). Germline CDR1 is SGHDT and CDR2 is YYEEEE. The CDR3 contains 15 residues. V was pared by 4 bases and J by 2 bases, with 13 bases between.

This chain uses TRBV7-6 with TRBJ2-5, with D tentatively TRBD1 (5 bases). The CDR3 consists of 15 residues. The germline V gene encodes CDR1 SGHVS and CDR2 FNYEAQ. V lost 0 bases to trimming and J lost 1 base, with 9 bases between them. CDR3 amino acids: CASSLAGESQETQYF. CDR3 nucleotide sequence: TGTGCCAGCAGCTTAGCAGGGGAAAGCCAAGAGACCCAGTACTTC.

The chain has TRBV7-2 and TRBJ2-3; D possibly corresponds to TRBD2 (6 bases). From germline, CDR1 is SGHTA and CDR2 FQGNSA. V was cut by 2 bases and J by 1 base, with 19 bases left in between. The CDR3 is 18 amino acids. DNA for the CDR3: TGTGCCAGCAGCTTACCTAGACTACTGGGAGGTGGCACAGATACGCAGTATTTT. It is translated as CASSLPRLLGGGTDTQYF.

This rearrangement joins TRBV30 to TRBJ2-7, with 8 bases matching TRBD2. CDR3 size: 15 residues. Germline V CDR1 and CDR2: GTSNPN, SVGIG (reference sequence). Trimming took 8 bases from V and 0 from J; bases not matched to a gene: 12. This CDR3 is CALWARREVSYEQYF. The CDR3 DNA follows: TGTGCCCTGTGGGCGAGGCGGGAGGTCTCCTACGAGCAGTACTTC.

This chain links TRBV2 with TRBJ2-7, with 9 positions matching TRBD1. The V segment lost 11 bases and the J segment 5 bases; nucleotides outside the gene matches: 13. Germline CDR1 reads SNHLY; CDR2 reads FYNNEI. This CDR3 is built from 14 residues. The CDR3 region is CAHSGRDRADEQYF. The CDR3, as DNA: TGTGCCCACAGCGGAAGGGACAGGGCCGACGAGCAGTACTTC.

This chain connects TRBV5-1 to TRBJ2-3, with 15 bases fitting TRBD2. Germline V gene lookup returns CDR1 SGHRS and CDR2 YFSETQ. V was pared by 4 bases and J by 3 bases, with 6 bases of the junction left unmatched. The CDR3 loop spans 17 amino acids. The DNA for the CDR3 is TGCGCCAGCAGCCCCCTGGGACTAGCGGGAGGAACAGATACGCAGTATTTT. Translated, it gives CASSPLGLAGGTDTQYF.

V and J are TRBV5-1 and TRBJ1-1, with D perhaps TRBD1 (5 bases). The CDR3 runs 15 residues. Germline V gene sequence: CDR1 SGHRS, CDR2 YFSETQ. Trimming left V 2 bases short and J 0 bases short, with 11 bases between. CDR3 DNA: TGCGCCAGCAGCTTAGGGGAAAGTTTGAACACTGAAGCTTTCTTT. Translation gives CASSLGESLNTEAFF.

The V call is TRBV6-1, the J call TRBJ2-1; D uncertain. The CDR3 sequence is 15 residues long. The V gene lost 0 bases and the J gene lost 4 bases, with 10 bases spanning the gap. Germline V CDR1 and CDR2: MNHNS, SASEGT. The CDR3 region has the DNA TGTGCCAGCAGTGAAGCTGTGAGATATTACAATGAGCAGTTCTTC. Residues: CASSEAVRYYNEQFF.

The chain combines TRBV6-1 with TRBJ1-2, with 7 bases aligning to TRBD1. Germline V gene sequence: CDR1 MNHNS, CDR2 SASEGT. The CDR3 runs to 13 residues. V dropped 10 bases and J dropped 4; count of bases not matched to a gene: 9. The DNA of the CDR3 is TGTGCCACCAGGGACAGTGGGGGCTATGGCTACACCTTC. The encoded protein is CATRDSGGYGYTF.